The entry that follows covers one TCR beta chain sequence. This sample is part of a study of preoperative IRX-2 immunotherapy in early breast cancer. This sample's treatment: preoperative locoregional IRX-2 cytokine immunotherapy. The CDR3 extends over 14 amino acids. The V gene end was trimmed by 4 bases and the J gene end by 7 bases; junction bases not matched to a gene: 3. CDR1 and CDR2 (germline): SGHRS, YFSETQ. Here immunoSEQ multiplex PCR was the method, and the copy in TCRdb shows in-frame clones only, minus some. The data show some 19,000 clones, with around four fifths seen just once and 1% to 1.5% held by the top ten.

The specimen was lymph node tissue, collected after IRX-2 immunotherapy. This receptor was obtained from a human donor with breast cancer. The rearrangement joins TRBV5-1 to TRBJ1-4, with 11 nucleotides matching TRBD1. DNA for the CDR3: TGCGCCAGCAGCCGGACAGGGGGCGGTGAAAAACTGTTTTTT. Protein: CASSRTGGGEKLFF.